Listed below are T cell receptor beta chains from one sample, sequenced in a study of siplizumab effects on memory and regulatory T cells. Clones were sequenced by immunoSEQ multiplex PCR, and TCRdb holds only the in-frame ones, with some missing. The table records some 99,000 clones, around 90% of them present only once. What was sequenced was Tregs sorted from blood. Source of these receptors: a human donor in good health. CDR3s include the opening cysteine and the closing phenylalanine or tryptophan. A D gene is named only where the DNA matches it firmly. Size is stated for part of the rows, as once, few or many counts, or as a class when the clone is expanded.

CDR3 DNA,CDR3 protein,V gene,J gene,clone size,D gene
TGTGCCAGCAGCCCGGACAAATATGGCTACACCTTC,CASSPDKYGYTF,TRBV5-8,TRBJ1-2,NA,NA
TGCGCCAGCAGCTTGTCCTCAGGGGAGTGGGGCGAGCAGTACTTC,CASSLSSGEWGEQYF,TRBV5-1,TRBJ2-7,NA,NA
TGTGCCAGCAGCTACAGGGGCGGAGGTTTCCATGAGCAGTTCTTC,CASSYRGGGFHEQFF,TRBV7-9,TRBJ2-1,NA,TRBD1
TGCGCCAGCAGCCAAGGGCCTTCCTACGAGCAGTACTTC,CASSQGPSYEQYF,TRBV4-1,TRBJ2-7,NA,NA
TGTGCCAGCAGTGAGCGGGGAATATTAACCTACGAGCAGTACTTC,CASSERGILTYEQYF,TRBV6-1,TRBJ2-7,NA,NA
TGCGCCAGCAGCTTGGGTCTCGCGGCCACTGGGGCCAACGTCCTGACTTTC,CASSLGLAATGANVLTF,TRBV5-1,TRBJ2-6,NA,NA
TGTGCTAGTGGTTTGGTGCCGTTCAGCGGGACAGTTGACGAGCAGTACTTC,CASGLVPFSGTVDEQYF,TRBV12-5,TRBJ2-7,medium-sized,NA
TGTGCCAGCAGTCCCGACAGGGGGGAAAAACTGTTTTTT,CASSPDRGEKLFF,TRBV2,TRBJ1-4,NA,TRBD1
TGTGCCAGCAGTTCCACTGGACGGGGGAACACTGAAGCTTTCTTT,CASSSTGRGNTEAFF,TRBV6-5,TRBJ1-1,NA,NA
TGTGCCAGCAGCGAAGGGAGGCTAGCGGGAGATACGCAGTATTTT,CASSEGRLAGDTQYF,TRBV11-3,TRBJ2-3,NA,TRBD2
TGCGCCAGCAGCTTAAAGACTAGCGGTCTTACCTACAATGAGCAGTTCTTC,CASSLKTSGLTYNEQFF,TRBV5-1,TRBJ2-1,NA,TRBD2
TGCGCCAGCAGCTTGCCCCGGGGACAGACCTACGAGCAGTACTTC,CASSLPRGQTYEQYF,TRBV5-1,TRBJ2-7,NA,TRBD1
TGCGCCAGCAAAGCTTGGTACTCGGCGGGAGGGTCCTACAATGAGCAGTTCTTC,CASKAWYSAGGSYNEQFF,TRBV5-1,TRBJ2-1,NA,TRBD2
TGTGCCAGCAGTTACTCGTTACGTGGTGGAGGCTACACCTTC,CASSYSLRGGGYTF,TRBV6-5,TRBJ1-2,NA,NA
TGTGCCAGCAGTGGGGGAGGATTACAAGAGACCCAGTACTTC,CASSGGGLQETQYF,TRBV6-1,TRBJ2-5,NA,NA